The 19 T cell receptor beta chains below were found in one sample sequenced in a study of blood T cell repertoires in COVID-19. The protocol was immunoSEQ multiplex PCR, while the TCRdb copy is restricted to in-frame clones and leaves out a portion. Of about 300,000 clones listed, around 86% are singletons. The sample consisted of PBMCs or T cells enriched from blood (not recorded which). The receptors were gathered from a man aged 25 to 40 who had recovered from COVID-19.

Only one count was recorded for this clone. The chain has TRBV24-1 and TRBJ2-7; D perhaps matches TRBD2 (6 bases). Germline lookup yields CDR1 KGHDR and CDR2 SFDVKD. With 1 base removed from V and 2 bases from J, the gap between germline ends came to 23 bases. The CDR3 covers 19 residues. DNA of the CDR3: TGTGCCACCAGTGATTTCCCTGCCCCACCCCTTTGCGGGGCCTACGAGCAGTACTTC. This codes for CATSDFPAPPLCGAYEQYF.

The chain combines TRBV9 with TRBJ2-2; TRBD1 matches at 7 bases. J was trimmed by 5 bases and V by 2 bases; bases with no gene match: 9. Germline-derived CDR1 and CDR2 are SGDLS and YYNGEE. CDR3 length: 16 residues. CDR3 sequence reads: CASSVPSDRRTGELFF. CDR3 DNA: TGTGCCAGCAGCGTGCCTTCGGACAGGAGGACCGGGGAGCTGTTTTTT.

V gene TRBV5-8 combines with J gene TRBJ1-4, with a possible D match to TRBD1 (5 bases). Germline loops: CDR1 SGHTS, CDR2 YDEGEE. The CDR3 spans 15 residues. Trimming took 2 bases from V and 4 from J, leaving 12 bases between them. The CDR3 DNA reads TGTGCCAGCAGCTTCGCAGGGATGGGTAATGAAAAACTGTTTTTT. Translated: CASSFAGMGNEKLFF.

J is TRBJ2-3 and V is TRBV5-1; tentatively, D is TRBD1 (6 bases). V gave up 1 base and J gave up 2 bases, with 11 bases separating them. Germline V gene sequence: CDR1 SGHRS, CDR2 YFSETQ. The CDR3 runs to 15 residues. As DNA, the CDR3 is TGCGCCAGCAGCTTGCAAAGGACAGACACAGATACGCAGTATTTT. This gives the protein CASSLQRTDTDTQYF.

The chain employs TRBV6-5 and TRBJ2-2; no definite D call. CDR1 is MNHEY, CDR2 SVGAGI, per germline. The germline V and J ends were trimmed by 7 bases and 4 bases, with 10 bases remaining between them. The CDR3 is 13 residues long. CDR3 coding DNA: TGTGCCAGCACCCAGGAATTCACCGGGGAGCTGTTTTTT. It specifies CASTQEFTGELFF.

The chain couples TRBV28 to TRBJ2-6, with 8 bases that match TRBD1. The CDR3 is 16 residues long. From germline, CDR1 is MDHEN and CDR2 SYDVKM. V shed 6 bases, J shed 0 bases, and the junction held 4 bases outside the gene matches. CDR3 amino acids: CASRWTGRSGANVLTF. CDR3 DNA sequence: TGTGCCAGCAGATGGACAGGGCGCTCTGGGGCCAACGTCCTGACTTTC.

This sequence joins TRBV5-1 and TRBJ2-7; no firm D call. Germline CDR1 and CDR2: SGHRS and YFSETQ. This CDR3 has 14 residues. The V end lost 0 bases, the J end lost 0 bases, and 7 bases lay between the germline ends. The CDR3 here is CASSLGEPSYEQYF. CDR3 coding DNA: TGCGCCAGCAGCTTGGGAGAGCCCTCCTACGAGCAGTACTTC.

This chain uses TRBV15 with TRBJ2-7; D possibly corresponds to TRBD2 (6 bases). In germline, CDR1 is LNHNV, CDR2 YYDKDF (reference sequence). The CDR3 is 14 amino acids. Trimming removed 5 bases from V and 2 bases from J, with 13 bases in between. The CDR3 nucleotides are TGTGCCACCAGCGCTAGCGATTTTCCCTACGAGCAGTACTTC. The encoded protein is CATSASDFPYEQYF.

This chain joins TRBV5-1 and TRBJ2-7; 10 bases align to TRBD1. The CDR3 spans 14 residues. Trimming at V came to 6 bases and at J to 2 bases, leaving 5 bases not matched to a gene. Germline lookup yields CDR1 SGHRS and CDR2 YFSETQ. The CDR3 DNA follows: TGCGCCAGCACCGACAGGGGGCAACCCTACGAGCAGTACTTC. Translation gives CASTDRGQPYEQYF.

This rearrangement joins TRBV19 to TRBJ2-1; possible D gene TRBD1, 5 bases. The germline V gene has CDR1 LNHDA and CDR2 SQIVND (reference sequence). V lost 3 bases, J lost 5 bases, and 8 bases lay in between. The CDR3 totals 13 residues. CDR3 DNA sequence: TGTGCCAGTAGTATCGTCAGGGACAATGAGCAGTTCTTC. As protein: CASSIVRDNEQFF. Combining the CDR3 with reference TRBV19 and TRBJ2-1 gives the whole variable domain DGGITQSPKYLFRKEGQNVTLSCEQNLNHDAMYWYRQDPGQGLRLIYYSQIVNDFQKGDIAEGYSVSREKKESFPLTVTSAQKNPTAFYLCASSIVRDNEQFFGPGTRLTVL.

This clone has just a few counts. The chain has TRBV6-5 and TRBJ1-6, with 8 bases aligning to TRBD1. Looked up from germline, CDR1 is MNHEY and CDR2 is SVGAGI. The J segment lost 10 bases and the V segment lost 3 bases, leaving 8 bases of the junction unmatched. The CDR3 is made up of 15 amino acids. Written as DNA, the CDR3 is TGTGCCAGCAGTTATGGAAACAGGGGGAGATCACCCCTCCACTTT. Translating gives CASSYGNRGRSPLHF.

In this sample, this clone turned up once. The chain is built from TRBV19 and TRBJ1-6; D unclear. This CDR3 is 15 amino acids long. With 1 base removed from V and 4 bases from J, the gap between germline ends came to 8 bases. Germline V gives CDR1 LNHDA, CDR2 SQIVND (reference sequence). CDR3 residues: CASSIGTVYNSPLHF. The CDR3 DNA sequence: TGTGCCAGTAGTATAGGAACGGTTTATAATTCACCCCTCCACTTT.

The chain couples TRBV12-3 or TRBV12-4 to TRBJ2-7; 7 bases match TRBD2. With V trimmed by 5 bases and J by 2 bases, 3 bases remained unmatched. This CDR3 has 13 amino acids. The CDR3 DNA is TGTGCCAGCAGTCGCGGGGGTACCTACGAGCAGTACTTC. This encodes CASSRGGTYEQYF.

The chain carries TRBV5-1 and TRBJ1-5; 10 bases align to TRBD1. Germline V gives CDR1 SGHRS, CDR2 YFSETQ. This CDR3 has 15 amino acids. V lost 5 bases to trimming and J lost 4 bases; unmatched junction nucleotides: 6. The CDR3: CASSSGTGVNQPQHF. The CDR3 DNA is TGCGCCAGCAGTTCCGGGACAGGGGTAAATCAGCCCCAGCATTTT.

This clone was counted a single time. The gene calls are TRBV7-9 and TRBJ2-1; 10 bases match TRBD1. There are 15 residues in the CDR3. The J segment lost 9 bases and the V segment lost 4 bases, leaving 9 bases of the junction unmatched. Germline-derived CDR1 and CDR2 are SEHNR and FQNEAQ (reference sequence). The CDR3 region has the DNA TGTGCCAGCAGCTCCAGGGACAGGGGATTGGGTGAGCAGTTCTTC. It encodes CASSSRDRGLGEQFF.

CDR3 sequence reads: CAWSGLDREGSPLHF. The CDR3 coding sequence is TGTGCCTGGAGTGGGCTTGACAGGGAAGGTTCACCCCTCCACTTT. The chain carries TRBV30 and TRBJ1-6; 7 bases line up with TRBD1. The ends lost 1 base at V and 9 bases at J; junction bases unmatched: 9. The CDR3 is made up of 15 amino acids. Looked up from germline, CDR1 is GTSNPN and CDR2 is SVGIG (reference sequence).

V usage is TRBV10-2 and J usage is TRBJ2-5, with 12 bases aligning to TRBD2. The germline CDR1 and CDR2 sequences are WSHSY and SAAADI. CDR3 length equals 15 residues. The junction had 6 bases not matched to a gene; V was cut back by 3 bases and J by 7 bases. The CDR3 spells CASSDPSGRAGTQYF. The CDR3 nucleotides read TGCGCCAGCAGTGACCCTAGCGGGAGGGCGGGGACCCAGTACTTC.

The CDR3 protein is CASSLFPPEGERVNTEAFF. CDR3 nucleotides: TGTGCCAGCAGCTTATTCCCCCCGGAAGGGGAAAGGGTGAACACTGAAGCTTTCTTT. The chain links TRBV11-3 to TRBJ1-1; a possible D gene is TRBD1 (5 bases). Germline CDR1 SGHNT, CDR2 YENEEA. Trimming shortened V by 2 bases and J by 0 bases, and 22 bases separated the two germline ends. The CDR3 has 19 amino acids.

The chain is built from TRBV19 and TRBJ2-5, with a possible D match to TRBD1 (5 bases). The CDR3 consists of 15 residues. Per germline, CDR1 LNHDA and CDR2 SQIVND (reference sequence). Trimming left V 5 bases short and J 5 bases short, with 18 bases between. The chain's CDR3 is CASSEDWTSGETQYF. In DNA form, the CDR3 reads TGTGCCAGTAGTGAGGATTGGACAAGTGGGGAGACCCAGTACTTC.